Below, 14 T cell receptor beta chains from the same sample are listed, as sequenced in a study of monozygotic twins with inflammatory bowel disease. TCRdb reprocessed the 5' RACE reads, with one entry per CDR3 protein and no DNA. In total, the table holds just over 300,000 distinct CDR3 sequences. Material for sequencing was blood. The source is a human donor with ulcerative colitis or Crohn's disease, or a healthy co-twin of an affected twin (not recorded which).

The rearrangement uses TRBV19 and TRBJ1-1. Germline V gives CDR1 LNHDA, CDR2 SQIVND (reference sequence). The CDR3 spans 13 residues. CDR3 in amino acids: CASSITFGAEAFF.

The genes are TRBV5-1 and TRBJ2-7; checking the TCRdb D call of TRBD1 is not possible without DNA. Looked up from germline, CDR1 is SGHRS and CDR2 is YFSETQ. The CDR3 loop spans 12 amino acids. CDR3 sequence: CASSSTGWEQYF.

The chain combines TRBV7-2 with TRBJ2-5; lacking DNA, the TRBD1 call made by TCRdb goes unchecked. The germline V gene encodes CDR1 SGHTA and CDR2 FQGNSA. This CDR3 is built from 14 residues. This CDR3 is CASSPPPLGETQYF.

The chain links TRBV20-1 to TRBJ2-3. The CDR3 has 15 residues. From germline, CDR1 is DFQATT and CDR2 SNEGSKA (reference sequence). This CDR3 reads CSARDLGLTTDTQYF.

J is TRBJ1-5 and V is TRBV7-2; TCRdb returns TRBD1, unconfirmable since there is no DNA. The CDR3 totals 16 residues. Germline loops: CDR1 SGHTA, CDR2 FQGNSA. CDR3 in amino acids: CASSSHTGTMNQPQHF. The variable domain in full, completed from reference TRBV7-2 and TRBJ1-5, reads GAGVSQSPSNKVTEKGKDVELRCDPISGHTALYWYRQSLGQGLEFLIYFQGNSAPDKSGLPSDRFSAERTGGSVSTLTIQRTQQEDSAVYLCASSSHTGTMNQPQHFGDGTRLSIL.

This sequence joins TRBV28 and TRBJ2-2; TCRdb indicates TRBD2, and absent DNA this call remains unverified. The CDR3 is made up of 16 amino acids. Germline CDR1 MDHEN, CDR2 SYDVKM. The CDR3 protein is CASRTSGGPNTGELFF.

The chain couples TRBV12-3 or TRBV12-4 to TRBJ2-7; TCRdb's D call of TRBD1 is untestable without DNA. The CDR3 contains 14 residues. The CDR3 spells CASTQTQGVNEQYF.

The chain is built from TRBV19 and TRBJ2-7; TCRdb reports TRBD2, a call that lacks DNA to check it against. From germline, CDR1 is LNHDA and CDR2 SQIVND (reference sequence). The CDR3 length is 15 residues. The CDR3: CASSPLASGSYEQYF. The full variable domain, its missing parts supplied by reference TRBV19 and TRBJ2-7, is DGGITQSPKYLFRKEGQNVTLSCEQNLNHDAMYWYRQDPGQGLRLIYYSQIVNDFQKGDIAEGYSVSREKKESFPLTVTSAQKNPTAFYLCASSPLASGSYEQYFGPGTRLTVT.

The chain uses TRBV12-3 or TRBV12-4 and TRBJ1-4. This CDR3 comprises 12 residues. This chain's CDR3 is CASSSSTEKLFF.

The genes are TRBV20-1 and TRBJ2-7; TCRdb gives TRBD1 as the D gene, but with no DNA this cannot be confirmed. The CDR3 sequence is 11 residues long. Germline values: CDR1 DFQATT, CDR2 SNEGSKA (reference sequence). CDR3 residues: CGTGGKYEQYF.

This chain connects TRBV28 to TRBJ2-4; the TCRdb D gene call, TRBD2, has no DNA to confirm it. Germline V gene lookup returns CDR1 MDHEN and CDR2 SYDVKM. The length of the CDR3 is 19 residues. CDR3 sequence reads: CASSLTSGSTRLAKNIQYF.

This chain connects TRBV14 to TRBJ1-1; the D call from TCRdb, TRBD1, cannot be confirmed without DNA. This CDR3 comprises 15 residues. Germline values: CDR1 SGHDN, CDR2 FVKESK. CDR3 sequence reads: CASSQRGRLNTEAFF.

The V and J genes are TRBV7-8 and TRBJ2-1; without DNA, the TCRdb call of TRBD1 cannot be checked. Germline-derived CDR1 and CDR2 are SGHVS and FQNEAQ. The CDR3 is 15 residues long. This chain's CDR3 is CASSPPQDSYNEQFF.

CDR3: CATSRDYRTVYEQYF. This chain joins TRBV15 and TRBJ2-7; TCRdb calls TRBD1, which cannot be checked without DNA. There are 15 residues in the CDR3. CDR1 and CDR2 (germline): LNHNV, YYDKDF (reference sequence).